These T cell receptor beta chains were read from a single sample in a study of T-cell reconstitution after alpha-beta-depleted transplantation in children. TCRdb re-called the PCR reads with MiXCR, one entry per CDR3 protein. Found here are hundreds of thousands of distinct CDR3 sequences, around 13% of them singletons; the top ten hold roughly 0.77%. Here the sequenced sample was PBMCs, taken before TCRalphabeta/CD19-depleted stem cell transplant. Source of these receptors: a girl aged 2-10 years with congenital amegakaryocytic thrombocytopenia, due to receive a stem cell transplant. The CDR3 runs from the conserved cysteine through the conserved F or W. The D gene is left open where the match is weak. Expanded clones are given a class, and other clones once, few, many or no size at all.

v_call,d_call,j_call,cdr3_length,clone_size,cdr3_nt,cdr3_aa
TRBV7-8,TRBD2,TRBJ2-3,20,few,TGTGCCAGCACGGCCTGGGTTCGCGGGACTAGCGGGATTGGCACAGATACGCAGTATTTT,CASTAWVRGTSGIGTDTQYF
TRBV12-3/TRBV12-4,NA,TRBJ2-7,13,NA,TGTGCCAGCAGTTTAGTTCGGATCCAAGAGCAGTACTTC,CASSLVRIQEQYF
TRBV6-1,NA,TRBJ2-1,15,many,TGTGCCAGCATGAGAGGGACTCCAGCCTACAATGAGCAGTTCTTC,CASMRGTPAYNEQFF
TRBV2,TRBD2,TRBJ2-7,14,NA,TGTGCCAGCGTTCCTCGACTAGCGACCTACGAGCAGTACTTC,CASVPRLATYEQYF
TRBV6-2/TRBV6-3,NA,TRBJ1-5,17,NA,TGTGCCAGCAGTCTCCGTGGAGGGGGATATAGCAATCAGCCCCAGCATTTT,CASSLRGGGYSNQPQHF
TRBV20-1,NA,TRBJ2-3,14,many,TGCAGTGCTAGAGATTGGCAGAGCACAGATACGCAGTATTTT,CSARDWQSTDTQYF
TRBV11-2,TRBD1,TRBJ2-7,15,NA,TGTGCCAGCAGCACAGACAGGGGACCCTCCTACGAGCAGTACTTC,CASSTDRGPSYEQYF
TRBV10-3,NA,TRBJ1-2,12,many,TGTGCCATCAGCGTGGACAGCTATGGCTACACCTTC,CAISVDSYGYTF
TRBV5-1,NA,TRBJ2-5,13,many,TGCGCCAGCAGCTTGGTTGGGTTGGAGACCCAGTACTTC,CASSLVGLETQYF
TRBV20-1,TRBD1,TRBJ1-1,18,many,TGCAGTGCTAAACCAAGGTACAGGGGGCGCTTGAAAAACACTGAAGCTTTCTTT,CSAKPRYRGRLKNTEAFF
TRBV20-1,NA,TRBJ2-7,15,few,TGCAGTGCTAGAGATCTTAACAGTAGGTCCTACGAGCAGTACTTC,CSARDLNSRSYEQYF
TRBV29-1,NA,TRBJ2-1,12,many,TGCAGCGTTGAAAGGAGGGCCAATGAGCAGTTCTTC,CSVERRANEQFF
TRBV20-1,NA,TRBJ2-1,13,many,TGCAGTGCTAGAGATCACCGGGAGAATGAGCAGTTCTTC,CSARDHRENEQFF
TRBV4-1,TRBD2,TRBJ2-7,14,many,TGTGCCAGCAGCGCCGGACTAGCGGGCTACGAGCAGTACTTC,CASSAGLAGYEQYF
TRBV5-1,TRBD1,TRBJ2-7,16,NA,TGCGCCAGCAGCAAAAACTCCGGGACAGGCCCCTACGAGCAGTACTTC,CASSKNSGTGPYEQYF
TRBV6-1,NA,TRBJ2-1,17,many,TGTGCCAGTCGCGGCTCCGATATCGGGCGGGTCACGGATGAGCAGTTCTTC,CASRGSDIGRVTDEQFF
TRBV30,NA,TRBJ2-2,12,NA,TGTGCCTGGCGACTGGTCACCGGGGAGCTGTTTTTT,CAWRLVTGELFF
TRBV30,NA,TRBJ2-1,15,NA,TGTGCCTGGAGTGTACTGGCGGGGATGTACAATGAGCAGTTCTTC,CAWSVLAGMYNEQFF
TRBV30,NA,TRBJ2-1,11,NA,TGTGCCTGGCAAAAGCGGGATGAGCAGTTCTTC,CAWQKRDEQFF
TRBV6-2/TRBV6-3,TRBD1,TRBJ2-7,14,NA,TGTGCCAGCACCGCGGGACAGGGTACCTACGAGCAGTACTTC,CASTAGQGTYEQYF
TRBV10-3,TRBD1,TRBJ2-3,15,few,TGTGCCATCAGTGAGCCCTTGGGACAGGACAAAACGCAGTATTTT,CAISEPLGQDKTQYF
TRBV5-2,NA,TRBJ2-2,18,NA,TGTGCCAGGGGCTCCCGGCTGGTCGTAGGGGGAGACACCGGGGAGCTGTTTTTT,CARGSRLVVGGDTGELFF
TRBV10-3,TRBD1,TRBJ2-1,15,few,TGTGCCATCACCGGAGACAGGGCTTCCTACAATGAGCAGTTCTTC,CAITGDRASYNEQFF
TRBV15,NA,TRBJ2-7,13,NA,TGTGCCACCAGCAGGGGCGAGACGTACGAGCAGTACTTC,CATSRGETYEQYF
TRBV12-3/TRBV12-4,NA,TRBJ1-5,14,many,TGTGCCAGCAGCCCGATGTCCCGCTATCAGCCCCAGCATTTT,CASSPMSRYQPQHF
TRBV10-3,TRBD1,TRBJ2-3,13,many,TGTGCCATCAGTATGACAGGGACAGATACGCAGTATTTT,CAISMTGTDTQYF
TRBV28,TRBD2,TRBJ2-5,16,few,TGTGCCAGCAGTTTATGGGGCGGCGGGGGACAAGAGACCCAGTACTTC,CASSLWGGGGQETQYF
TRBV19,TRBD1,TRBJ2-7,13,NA,TGTGCCAGCTCCGGGACAGGACAATACGAGCAGTACTTC,CASSGTGQYEQYF
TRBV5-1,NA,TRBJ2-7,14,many,TGCGCCAGCAGCTTGGAAGACGGCGCCTACGAGCAGTACTTC,CASSLEDGAYEQYF
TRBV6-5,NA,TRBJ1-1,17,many,TGTGCCAGCAGTTACTCCCGGGACATATTAACTGGGGCTGAAGCTTTCTTT,CASSYSRDILTGAEAFF
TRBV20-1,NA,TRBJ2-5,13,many,TGCAGTGCTTTCACGACGGTCAAAGAGACCCAGTACTTC,CSAFTTVKETQYF
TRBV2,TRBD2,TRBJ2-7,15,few,TGTGCCAGCAGTTTCTTCGCGGGAGGGACCTACGAGCAGTACTTC,CASSFFAGGTYEQYF
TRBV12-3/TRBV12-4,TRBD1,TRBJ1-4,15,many,TGTGCCAGCAGTTTAAGCCGGGCAGGGGGTGAAAAACTGTTTTTT,CASSLSRAGGEKLFF
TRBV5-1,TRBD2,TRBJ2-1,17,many,TGCGCCAGCAGCTTCTCTATTACTAGCGGTGGGGCCAATGAGCAGTTCTTC,CASSFSITSGGANEQFF
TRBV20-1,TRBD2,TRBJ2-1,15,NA,TGCAGTGCCCGAGGGGGTCTAGCGGGGAAGAACGAGCAGTTCTTC,CSARGGLAGKNEQFF
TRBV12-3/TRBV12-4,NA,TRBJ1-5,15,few,TGTGCCAGCAGTTCCGGGACCTCGGGGAATCAGCCCCAGCATTTT,CASSSGTSGNQPQHF
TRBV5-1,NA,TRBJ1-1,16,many,TGCGCCAGCAGCTTCGCTTTCGGATCGGGGAACACTGAAGCTTTCTTT,CASSFAFGSGNTEAFF
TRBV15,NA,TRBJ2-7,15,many,TGTGCCACCAGTCCCCAGAGAGGGGGAACCTACGAGCAGTACTTC,CATSPQRGGTYEQYF
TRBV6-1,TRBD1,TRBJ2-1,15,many,TGTGCCAGCAGCGAGACAGGGTATTTCTTCGGTGAGCAGTTCTTC,CASSETGYFFGEQFF
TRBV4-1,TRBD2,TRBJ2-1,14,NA,TGCGCCAGCAGCAATAGCGGGAGGGCGAATGAGCAGTTCTTC,CASSNSGRANEQFF
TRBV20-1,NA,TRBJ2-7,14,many,TGCAGTGCTAGAGATTCTTTGACAGTCGACGAGCAGTACTTC,CSARDSLTVDEQYF
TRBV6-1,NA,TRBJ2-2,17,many,TGTGCCAGCAGTGTCTTCTCGGATAGCGGAGACACCGGGGAGCTGTTTTTT,CASSVFSDSGDTGELFF
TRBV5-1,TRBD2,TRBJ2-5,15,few,TGCGCCAGCGATTCTGGACTAGCGGGAGGACAGACCCAGTACTTC,CASDSGLAGGQTQYF
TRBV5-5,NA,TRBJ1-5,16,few,TGTGCCAGCAGCTTAAACGGGCCCTATAGCAATCAGCCCCAGCATTTT,CASSLNGPYSNQPQHF
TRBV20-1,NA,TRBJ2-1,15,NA,TGCAGTGCTAGGTCCCAGACGATGGGGGCACGGGAGCAGTTCTTC,CSARSQTMGAREQFF
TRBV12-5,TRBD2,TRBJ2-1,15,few,TGTGCTAGTGGTTTCGGGAGGGATACTTACAATGAGCAGTTCTTC,CASGFGRDTYNEQFF
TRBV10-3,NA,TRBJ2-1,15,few,TGTGCCATCAGTGAAGTGCTCCCTCCCGGCGATGAGCAGTTCTTC,CAISEVLPPGDEQFF